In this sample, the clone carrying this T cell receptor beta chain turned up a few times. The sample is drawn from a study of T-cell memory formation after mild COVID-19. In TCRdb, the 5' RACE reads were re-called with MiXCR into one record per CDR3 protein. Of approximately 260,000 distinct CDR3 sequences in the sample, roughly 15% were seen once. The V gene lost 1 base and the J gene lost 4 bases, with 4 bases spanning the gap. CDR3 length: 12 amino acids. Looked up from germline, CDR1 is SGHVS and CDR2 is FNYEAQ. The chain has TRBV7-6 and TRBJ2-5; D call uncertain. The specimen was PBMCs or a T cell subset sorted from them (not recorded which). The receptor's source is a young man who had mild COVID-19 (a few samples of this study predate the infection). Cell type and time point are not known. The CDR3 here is CASSLVLETQYF. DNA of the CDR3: TGTGCCAGCAGCTTAGTCTTAGAGACCCAGTACTTC.